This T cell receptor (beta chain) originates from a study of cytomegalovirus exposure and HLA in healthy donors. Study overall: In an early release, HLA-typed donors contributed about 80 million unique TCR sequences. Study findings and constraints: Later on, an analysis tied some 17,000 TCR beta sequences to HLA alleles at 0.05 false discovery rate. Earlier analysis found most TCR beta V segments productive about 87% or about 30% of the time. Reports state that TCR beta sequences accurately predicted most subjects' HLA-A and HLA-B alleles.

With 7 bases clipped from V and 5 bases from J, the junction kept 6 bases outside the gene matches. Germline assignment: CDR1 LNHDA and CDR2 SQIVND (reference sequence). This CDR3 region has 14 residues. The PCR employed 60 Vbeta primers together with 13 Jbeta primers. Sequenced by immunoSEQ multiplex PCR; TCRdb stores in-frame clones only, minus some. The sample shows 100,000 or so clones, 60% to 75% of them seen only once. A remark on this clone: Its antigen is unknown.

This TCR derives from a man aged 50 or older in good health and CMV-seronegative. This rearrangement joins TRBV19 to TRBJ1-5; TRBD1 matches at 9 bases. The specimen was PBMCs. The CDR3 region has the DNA TGTGCCAGTATGCGGGACAGGGAGCATCAGCCCCAGCATTTT. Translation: CASMRDREHQPQHF.